This T cell receptor (beta chain) is from a study of blood T cell repertoires in COVID-19. Study at large: Collection of acute and convalescent COVID-19 samples took place in the United States, Italy and Spain. The analysed material was cDNA or gDNA that came from T cells, B-cell-depleted T cells, or PBMCs.

Method: immunoSEQ multiplex PCR; TCRdb's copy keeps in-frame clones and lacks some. The sample includes more than 95,000 clones, 85% to 90% of them seen just once. This CDR3 spans 14 amino acids. V gave up 6 bases and J gave up 0 bases, with 9 bases separating them. Germline loops: CDR1 MNHEY, CDR2 SMNVEV (reference sequence). The chain joins TRBV27 to TRBJ1-3; no clear D. Sequences were obtained from peripheral blood. The TCR comes from a man in his fifties with acute or convalescent COVID-19. CDR3 bases: TGTGCCAGCAGCCGTGAGAGCTCTGGAAACACCATATATTTT. Translated, it gives CASSRESSGNTIYF.